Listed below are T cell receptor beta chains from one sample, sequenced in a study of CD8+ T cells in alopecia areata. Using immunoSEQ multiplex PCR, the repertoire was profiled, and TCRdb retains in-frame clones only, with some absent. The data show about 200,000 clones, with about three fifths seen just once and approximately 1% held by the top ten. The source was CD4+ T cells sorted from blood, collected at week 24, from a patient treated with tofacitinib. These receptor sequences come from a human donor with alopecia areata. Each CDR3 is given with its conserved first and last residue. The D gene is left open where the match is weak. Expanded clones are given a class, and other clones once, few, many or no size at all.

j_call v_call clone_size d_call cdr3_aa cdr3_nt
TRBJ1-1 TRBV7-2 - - CASSLVLAEAFF TGTGCCAGCAGCTTAGTACTCGCTGAAGCTTTCTTT
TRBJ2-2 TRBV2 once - CASSAEGGEGELFF TGTGCCAGCAGTGCGGAGGGTGGGGAAGGGGAGCTGTTTTTT
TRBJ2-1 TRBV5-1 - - CASSLGTGSDEQFF TGCGCCAGCAGCCTCGGGACCGGCTCCGATGAGCAGTTCTTC
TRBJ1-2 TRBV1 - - CTSSQVDSLRPAYGYTF TGCACCAGCAGCCAAGTGGACAGTCTGCGCCCCGCTTATGGCTACACCTTC
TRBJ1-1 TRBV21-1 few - CASSKAHSTEAFF TGTGCCAGCAGCAAAGCGCACAGCACTGAAGCTTTCTTT
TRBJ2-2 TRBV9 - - CASSVGAPANTGELFF TGTGCCAGCAGCGTAGGAGCCCCAGCGAACACCGGGGAGCTGTTTTTT
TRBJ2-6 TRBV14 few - CASSLSLGERANVLTF TGTGCCAGCAGCCTCTCACTAGGGGAGAGGGCCAACGTCCTGACTTTC
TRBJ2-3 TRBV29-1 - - CSVDSPSTDTQYF TGCAGCGTTGACTCTCCGAGCACAGATACGCAGTATTTT
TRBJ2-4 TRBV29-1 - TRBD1 CSVVGQGVGIQYF TGCAGCGTTGTGGGACAGGGGGTAGGCATTCAGTACTTC
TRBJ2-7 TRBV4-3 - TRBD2 CASSQELRGKQYF TGCGCCAGCAGCCAAGAACTGCGGGGGAAGCAGTACTTC
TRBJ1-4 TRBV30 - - CAWTTGQSNEKLFF TGTGCCTGGACTACAGGGCAAAGTAATGAAAAACTGTTTTTT
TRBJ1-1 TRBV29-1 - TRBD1 CSVEWTGDTEAFF TGCAGCGTTGAATGGACAGGGGACACTGAAGCTTTCTTT
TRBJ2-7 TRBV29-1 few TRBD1 CSVDRANEQYF TGCAGCGTGGACAGGGCGAACGAGCAGTACTTC
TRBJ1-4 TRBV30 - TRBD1 CAWSNGQANEKLFF TGTGCCTGGAGTAACGGACAGGCTAATGAAAAACTGTTTTTT
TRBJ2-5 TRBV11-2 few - CASSLGTAKETQYF TGTGCCAGCAGCTTAGGTACAGCGAAAGAGACCCAGTACTTC
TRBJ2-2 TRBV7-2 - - CASSLFGSKDTGELFF TGTGCCAGCAGCTTATTCGGTAGCAAGGACACCGGGGAGCTGTTTTTT
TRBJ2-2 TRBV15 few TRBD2 CATREAGGLGGELFF TGTGCCACCAGGGAGGCGGGGGGGCTTGGCGGGGAGCTGTTTTTT
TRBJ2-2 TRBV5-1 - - CASSLVLTGELFF TGCGCCAGCAGCTTGGTACTCACCGGGGAGCTGTTTTTT
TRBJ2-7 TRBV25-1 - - CASSGTLVGATYEQYF TGTGCCAGCAGTGGCACCCTTGTGGGGGCCACCTACGAGCAGTACTTC
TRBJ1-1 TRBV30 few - CAWSEGGEAFF TGTGCCTGGAGTGAGGGCGGGGAAGCTTTCTTT
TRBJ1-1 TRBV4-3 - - CASSQSRVLVNTEAFF TGCGCCAGCAGCCAATCCAGGGTGTTGGTGAACACTGAAGCTTTCTTT
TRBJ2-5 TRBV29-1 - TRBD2 CSVAPAGGLETQYF TGCAGCGTGGCCCCAGCGGGGGGGCTCGAGACCCAGTACTTC
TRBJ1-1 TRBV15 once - CATTPSPNTEAFF TGTGCCACCACGCCTTCCCCGAACACTGAAGCTTTCTTT
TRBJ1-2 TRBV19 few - CASSIEVGGYTF TGTGCCAGTAGTATTGAGGTGGGAGGCTACACCTTC
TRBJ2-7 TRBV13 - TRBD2 CASGRDPYEQYF TGTGCCAGCGGGAGGGACCCCTACGAGCAGTACTTC
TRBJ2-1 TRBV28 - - CASRQGTYNEQFF TGTGCCAGCAGACAGGGCACATACAATGAGCAGTTCTTC
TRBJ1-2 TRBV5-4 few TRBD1 CASSQTGTHGYTF TGTGCCAGCAGCCAGACAGGGACTCATGGCTACACCTTC
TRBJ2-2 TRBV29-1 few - CSVWASAGELFF TGCAGCGTTTGGGCTAGCGCCGGGGAGCTGTTTTTT
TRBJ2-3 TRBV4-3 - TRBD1 CASSQGNRGLFADTQYF TGCGCCAGCAGCCAAGGGAACAGGGGGCTTTTTGCAGATACGCAGTATTTT
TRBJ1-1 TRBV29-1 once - CSVQRQVMNTEAFF TGCAGCGTCCAGAGACAGGTCATGAACACTGAAGCTTTCTTT
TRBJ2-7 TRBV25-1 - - CASSEGVTAYEQYF TGTGCCAGCAGTGAGGGGGTGACGGCCTACGAGCAGTACTTC
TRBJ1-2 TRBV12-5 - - CASGLAGGGYTF TGTGCTAGTGGTTTGGCCGGCGGGGGCTACACCTTC
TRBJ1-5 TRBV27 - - CASSPRTDSNQPQHF TGTGCCAGCAGTCCCCGGACGGATAGCAATCAGCCCCAGCATTTT
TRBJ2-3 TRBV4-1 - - CASSQGWATSTDTQYF TGCGCCAGCAGCCAAGGTTGGGCAACTAGCACAGATACGCAGTATTTT